This record looks at one TCR beta chain sequence and its context. Its specificity is not known. The CDR3 runs 15 residues. The V gene end was trimmed by 7 bases and the J gene end by 4 bases; junction bases not matched to a gene: 5. The record originates from a study of response to subunit inactivated influenza vaccine. General observations from the study: With each seasonal influenza vaccination, the authors suggested, few new T cells are recruited.

TCRdb re-analysed the RT-PCR reads in MiXCR, keeping a single row per CDR3 protein. The data contain around 200,000 distinct CDR3 sequences, about 9.3% of them singletons. Specimen: non-naive T cells sorted from PBMCs, collected on the day of vaccination. The receptor's source is a middle-aged man who received an inactivated influenza vaccine. The chain employs TRBV12-3 or TRBV12-4 and TRBJ2-1; 12 positions agree with TRBD2. Here the CDR3 DNA reads TGTGCCAGCAAAACTAGCGGGGGGATTTACAATGAGCAGTTCTTC. Its translation is CASKTSGGIYNEQFF.